Following are 21 T cell receptor beta chains from one sample sequenced in a study of blood T cell repertoires in COVID-19. The method was immunoSEQ multiplex PCR; TCRdb's version includes in-frame clones alone and lacks a portion of them. The table has roughly 300,000 clones, around 87% seen once. The source material was peripheral blood. The receptor set was obtained from a middle-aged woman who had recovered from COVID-19.

As DNA, the CDR3 is TGCGCCAGCAGCCAGGGACTGAGTAACACTGAAGCTTTCTTT. Translated, it gives CASSQGLSNTEAFF. The chain is built from TRBV5-1 and TRBJ1-1; a weak D match, TRBD1 (5 bases). V was clipped by 4 bases and J by 2 bases, with 12 bases between them. Germline loops: CDR1 SGHRS, CDR2 YFSETQ. The CDR3 loop spans 14 amino acids. Full variable domain (rest looked up from reference TRBV5-1 and TRBJ1-1): KAGVTQTPRYLIKTRGQQVTLSCSPISGHRSVSWYQQTPGQGLQFLFEYFSETQRNKGNFPGRFSGRQFSNSRSEMNVSTLELGDSALYLCASSQGLSNTEAFFGQGTRLTVV.

This clone was observed a single time. This chain uses TRBV6-1 with TRBJ2-3, with 8 bases matching TRBD2. With 2 bases clipped from V and 6 bases from J, the junction kept 13 bases outside the gene matches. CDR3 size: 17 residues. Per the germline V gene, CDR1 is MNHNS and CDR2 is SASEGT. The CDR3 DNA sequence: TGTGCCAGCAGTGAACGCCCTCGGGGGGGTTTGGGGGATACGCAGTATTTT. This translates into CASSERPRGGLGDTQYF.

This clone was recorded once. V usage is TRBV9 and J usage is TRBJ2-3; D unresolved. Per the germline V gene, CDR1 is SGDLS and CDR2 is YYNGEE. This CDR3 region has 12 residues. Trimming left V 3 bases short and J 3 bases short, with 5 bases between. CDR3 in DNA: TGTGCCAGCAGCGAGAGTACAGATACGCAGTATTTT. Protein product: CASSESTDTQYF.

V usage is TRBV30 and J usage is TRBJ2-1; the D gene could be TRBD1 or TRBD2 (5 bases each). With 5 bases removed from V and 2 bases from J, the gap between germline ends came to 10 bases. CDR1 is GTSNPN, CDR2 SVGIG, per germline (reference sequence). This CDR3 comprises 13 residues. Here the CDR3 DNA reads TGTGCCTGGGGGGCCGGGGCCTACAATGAGCAGTTCTTC. This gives the protein CAWGAGAYNEQFF.

The V and J genes are TRBV5-1 and TRBJ1-3; D is perhaps TRBD1 (6 bases). The germline V and J ends were trimmed by 0 bases and 3 bases, with 10 bases remaining between them. This CDR3 region has 15 residues. CDR1 and CDR2 from the germline V gene are SGHRS and YFSETQ. For the CDR3, the DNA is TGCGCCAGCAGCTTGGCACAGGGAGATGGAAACACCATATATTTT. This translates into CASSLAQGDGNTIYF.

This rearrangement joins TRBV7-9 to TRBJ1-5; D perhaps matches TRBD1 (6 bases). V lost 5 bases and J lost 0, with 17 bases in between. The CDR3 spans 17 residues. Germline CDR1 reads SEHNR; CDR2 reads FQNEAQ (reference sequence). CDR3 bases: TGTGCCAGCAGCCTCCCGACAGGTCTAGGTAGCAATCAGCCCCAGCATTTT. Translation gives CASSLPTGLGSNQPQHF.

This chain links TRBV5-5 with TRBJ2-4; TRBD2 matches at 11 bases. CDR1 and CDR2 from the germline V gene are SGHKS and YYEKEE (reference sequence). Trimming cost V 2 bases and J 8 bases; bases outside gene matches: 3. CDR3 length: 14 residues. In nucleotides, the CDR3 is TGTGCCAGCAGCTTACTAGCGGGGGCCGACATTCAGTACTTC. Amino acid sequence: CASSLLAGADIQYF.

The V call is TRBV30, the J call TRBJ2-6; 7 positions agree with TRBD1. Trimming cost V 2 bases and J 0 bases; bases outside gene matches: 13. CDR3 length equals 19 residues. Germline CDR1 GTSNPN, CDR2 SVGIG (reference sequence). The CDR3 loop is CAWSPKARDSYSGANVLTF. For the CDR3, the DNA is TGTGCCTGGAGTCCGAAAGCCCGGGACAGCTACTCTGGGGCCAACGTCCTGACTTTC.

This rearrangement joins TRBV7-3 to TRBJ2-2, with D maybe TRBD1 (5 bases). The ends were cut back, 5 bases at V and 0 bases at J, with 13 bases in the middle. This CDR3 is built from 16 residues. Germline V gene sequence: CDR1 SGHTA, CDR2 FQGTGA. The DNA of the CDR3 is TGTGCCAGCAGCGCGCTCGACAGTTCGAACACCGGGGAGCTGTTTTTT. Amino acids: CASSALDSSNTGELFF.

The CDR3 reads CASSGYSGKAFF. DNA of the CDR3: TGTGCCAGCAGTGGATATAGCGGAAAAGCTTTCTTT. The genes are TRBV25-1 and TRBJ1-1; D ambiguous. The germline V and J ends were trimmed by 4 bases and 9 bases, with 12 bases remaining between them. Germline CDR1 and CDR2: MGHDK and SYGVNS. The CDR3 extends over 12 amino acids.

The chain joins TRBV18 to TRBJ1-2, with 8 bases fitting TRBD1. The CDR3 has 14 amino acids. After removal of 3 bases from V and 3 bases from J, the junction contained 3 bases not matched to a gene. Germline V lookup: CDR1 KGHSH, CDR2 LQKENI. CDR3 DNA: TGTGCCAGCTCACCGACAGGGGCCCACTATGGCTACACCTTC. This sequence encodes CASSPTGAHYGYTF.

The V and J genes are TRBV10-1 and TRBJ2-5; 8 positions match TRBD2. Germline-derived CDR1 and CDR2 are WNHNN and SYGVQD (reference sequence). The CDR3 is 11 residues long. V was clipped by 7 bases and J by 10 bases; unmatched bases: 5. The CDR3 nucleotides read TGCGCCAGCACTCCGGGGGGGGGCCAGTACTTC. This translates into CASTPGGGQYF.

J is TRBJ2-7 and V is TRBV7-9, with D maybe TRBD2 (6 bases). The ends were cut back, 4 bases at V and 2 bases at J, with 9 bases in the middle. This CDR3 spans 13 amino acids. Germline V CDR1 and CDR2: SEHNR, FQNEAQ (reference sequence). The CDR3 here is CASSSPGAYEQYF. In DNA, the CDR3 is TGTGCCAGCAGCTCCCCGGGGGCCTACGAGCAGTACTTC.

The CDR3 DNA sequence: TGTGCCAGCAGCCAAGGTTTGCGGCCCCTCACAGATACGCAGTATTTT. It yields the protein CASSQGLRPLTDTQYF. This sequence joins TRBV3-1 (or the pseudogene TRBV3-2) and TRBJ2-3; D is unresolved. This CDR3 is 16 amino acids long. Trimming left V 1 base short and J 2 bases short, with 13 bases between. CDR1 and CDR2 from the germline V gene are LGHDT and YNNKEL (reference sequence).

Comment on this clone: This CDR3 is also generated by other DNA sequences in the sample. DNA of the CDR3: TGCGCCAGCAGCTTCGGACAGGGTCAAGATACGCAGTATTTT. Amino acids: CASSFGQGQDTQYF. The V call is TRBV5-1, the J call TRBJ2-3; the match to TRBD1 covers 8 bases. V was pared by 2 bases and J by 5 bases, with 4 bases of the junction left unmatched. The CDR3 is made up of 14 amino acids. CDR1 and CDR2 (germline): SGHRS, YFSETQ.

CDR3 amino acids: CASSPGPKGTDTQYF. In DNA form, the CDR3 reads TGCGCCAGCAGCCCTGGGCCCAAGGGCACAGATACGCAGTATTTT. The chain couples TRBV5-1 to TRBJ2-3; D gene uncertain. The CDR3 has 15 residues. Germline V lookup: CDR1 SGHRS, CDR2 YFSETQ. Deletions cut 4 bases from V and 1 base from J, with 13 bases between. Combining the CDR3 with reference TRBV5-1 and TRBJ2-3 gives the whole variable domain KAGVTQTPRYLIKTRGQQVTLSCSPISGHRSVSWYQQTPGQGLQFLFEYFSETQRNKGNFPGRFSGRQFSNSRSEMNVSTLELGDSALYLCASSPGPKGTDTQYFGPGTRLTVL.

The chain recombines TRBV9 with TRBJ1-1; D perhaps matches TRBD1 (5 bases). Germline CDR1 and CDR2: SGDLS and YYNGEE. This CDR3 comprises 14 residues. The germline V and J ends were trimmed by 3 bases and 4 bases, with 13 bases remaining between them. The CDR3 region has the DNA TGTGCCAGCAGCGCCCAGACCGGGGGCACTGAAGCTTTCTTT. Its translation is CASSAQTGGTEAFF.

The chain links TRBV6-6 to TRBJ2-7; 7 bases map to TRBD1. This CDR3 has 13 residues. V lost 6 bases and J lost 5; bases outside the gene matches: 7. Germline-derived CDR1 and CDR2 are MNHNY and SVGAGI (reference sequence). The CDR3 region has the DNA TGTGCCAGCAGGAGACCGCAGGGGGACGAGCAGTACTTC. Its protein product is CASRRPQGDEQYF.

The V gene is TRBV19, the J gene TRBJ1-2; TRBD1 matches 7 bases. V shed 6 bases and J 8 bases; nucleotides not matched to a gene: 15. The CDR3 is made up of 15 amino acids. The germline gives CDR1 LNHDA, CDR2 SQIVND (reference sequence). The DNA of the CDR3 is TGTGCCAGTAGCTCCAATACAGGGGCGGTAGGGGGCTACACCTTC. Translating gives CASSSNTGAVGGYTF.

The chain uses TRBV7-2 and TRBJ2-5; 7 nucleotides agree with TRBD2. This CDR3 spans 14 amino acids. The V and J ends lost 5 bases and 5 bases, in that order; junction bases with no gene match: 8. The germline CDR1 and CDR2 sequences are SGHTA and FQGNSA. The CDR3 loop reads CASSLLAIPETQYF. DNA of the CDR3: TGTGCCAGCAGCCTACTAGCGATCCCGGAGACCCAGTACTTC.

The chain is built from TRBV12-5 and TRBJ2-3; 7 nucleotides agree with TRBD2. The trim removed 6 bases at V and 2 bases at J, leaving 5 bases unmatched. Per the germline V gene, CDR1 is LGHNT and CDR2 is FRNRAP. The CDR3 has 14 amino acids. The CDR3 sequence is CASGSTSITDTQYF. The CDR3 DNA follows: TGTGCTAGTGGATCGACTAGCATCACAGATACGCAGTATTTT.